This is a list of T cell receptor beta chains from one sample in a study of blood T cell repertoires in COVID-19. TCRdb's table, derived via immunoSEQ multiplex PCR, lists solely in-frame clones and lacks some. The table records more than 150,000 clones, 82% of them present only once. Sequenced material: PBMCs or T cells enriched from blood (not recorded which). Receptors were obtained from a man in his forties or fifties who had recovered from COVID-19. CDR3s include the opening cysteine and the closing phenylalanine or tryptophan.

>TRBV7-9|TRBJ2-1
CASSRGVGHVNEQFF
>TRBV28|TRBJ2-1
CASSSLLSGRALNEQFF
>TRBV24-1|TRBJ2-1
CATSDAGTGIGEQFF
>TRBV30|TRBJ1-4
CAWGTGVGEKLFF
>TRBV21-1|TRBJ1-2
CASSKAHSRDSYGYTF
>TRBV4-3|TRBJ1-1
CASSQGQAEAFF
>TRBV7-6|TRBJ1-5
CASSLEGVRGQPQHF
>TRBV15|TRBJ1-1
CATSRERDRGSIAFF
>TRBV9|TRBJ2-1
CASSELAGSNEQFF
>TRBV10-1|TRBJ2-1
CASSPETSAHNEQFF
>TRBV25-1|TRBJ1-5
CASSESGGGQPQHF
>TRBV4-2|TRBJ1-2
CASSQLDRNYGYTF
>TRBV5-1|TRBJ2-7
CASSLNGDSFYEQYF
>TRBV7-2|TRBJ2-7
CASSPGLHRTYEQYF
>TRBV27|TRBJ1-3
CASSSRYRRVGNTIYF
>TRBV20-1|TRBJ1-1
CSASPPGGGMNTEAFF
>TRBV5-6|TRBJ1-1
CASGGGNTEAFF
>TRBV28|TRBJ1-2
CASSLLDRGGSYTF
>TRBV7-2|TRBJ1-2
CASSPRRDYGYTF
>TRBV3-1/TRBV3-2|TRBJ1-1
CASTSGGGTEAFF
>TRBV28|TRBJ1-2
CASSLGLQVFVYGYTF
>TRBV3-1/TRBV3-2|TRBJ1-2
CASSQVRGENYGYTF
>TRBV27|TRBJ1-6
CASNTGYSPLHF
>TRBV7-3|TRBJ2-1
CASGGLAGNYNEQFF
>TRBV29-1|TRBJ1-6
CSVRTGINSPLHF
>TRBV6-2/TRBV6-3|TRBJ2-1
CASSSQNHNEQFF
>TRBV29-1|TRBJ2-5
CSTASDRLVETQYF
>TRBV2|TRBJ2-5
CASSELLAGGQETQYF
>TRBV12-3/TRBV12-4|TRBJ2-3
CASRTGATDTQYF
>TRBV7-2|TRBJ2-2
CASSLWPGGRAGELFF
>TRBV7-8|TRBJ2-5
CASSPRGEGQPSQETQYF
>TRBV30|TRBJ1-1
CACQTGSSTEAFF
>TRBV11-2|TRBJ2-4
CASSFGYQGGENIQYF
>TRBV2|TRBJ1-5
CASSGTGGQPQHF
>TRBV7-2|TRBJ1-2
CASSPSTAERGYTF
>TRBV4-3|TRBJ1-6
CASSQVVTGGYSPLHF
>TRBV15|TRBJ2-2
CATSSEGGVGTGELFF
>TRBV6-5|TRBJ1-5
CASSPGLGFNQPQHF
>TRBV12-3/TRBV12-4|TRBJ1-1
CASSLQGGEAFF
>TRBV27|TRBJ2-1
CASSPTGGPQFF
>TRBV9|TRBJ2-7
CASSRRLAGEGEQYF
>TRBV28|TRBJ1-4
CASRAGGAEKLFF
>TRBV2|TRBJ1-2
CASSDSSEVPFYGYTF
>TRBV3-1/TRBV3-2|TRBJ2-3
CASSQPGGPTYTQYF
>TRBV3-1/TRBV3-2|TRBJ1-6
CASSYRPWDSPLHF
>TRBV4-1|TRBJ2-3
CASSQGLGLAGGPDTQYF
>TRBV27|TRBJ2-7
CASSLSQGEFDYEQYF
>TRBV29-1|TRBJ2-7
CSVVRASSYEQYF
>TRBV6-5|TRBJ1-2
CASREGYYGYTF
>TRBV7-6|TRBJ1-3
CASSLAALRGNTIYF
>TRBV7-9|TRBJ2-7
CASSLDIYEQYF
>TRBV27|TRBJ2-1
CASSPTWGTSGSSYNEQFF
>TRBV28|TRBJ2-2
CASSTPGQGNTGELFF
>TRBV7-9|TRBJ2-4
CASSPSGSSLNIQYF
>TRBV18|TRBJ1-2
CASSPTRTGGIYGYTF
>TRBV19|TRBJ1-1
CASSIITQGAYTEAFF
>TRBV30|TRBJ1-2
CAWSPLLGVKGYTF